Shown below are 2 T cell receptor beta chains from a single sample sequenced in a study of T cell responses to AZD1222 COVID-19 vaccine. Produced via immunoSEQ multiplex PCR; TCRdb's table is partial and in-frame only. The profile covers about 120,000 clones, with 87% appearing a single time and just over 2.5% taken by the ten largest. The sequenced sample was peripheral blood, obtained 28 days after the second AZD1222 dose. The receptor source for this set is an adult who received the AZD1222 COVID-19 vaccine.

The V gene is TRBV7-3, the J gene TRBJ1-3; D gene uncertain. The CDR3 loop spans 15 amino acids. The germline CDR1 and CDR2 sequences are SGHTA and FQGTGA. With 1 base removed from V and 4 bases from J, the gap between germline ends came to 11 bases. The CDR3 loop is CASSLNGGYGNTIYF. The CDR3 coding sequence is TGTGCCAGCAGCTTAAACGGTGGATACGGAAACACCATATATTTT.

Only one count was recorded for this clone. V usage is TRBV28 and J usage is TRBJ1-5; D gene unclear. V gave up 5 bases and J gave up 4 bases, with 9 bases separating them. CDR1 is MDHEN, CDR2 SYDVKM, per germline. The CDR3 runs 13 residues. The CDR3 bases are TGTGCCAGCAGTCCCGCCCCTAATCAGCCCCAGCATTTT. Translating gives CASSPAPNQPQHF.